The 6 T cell receptor beta chains in this list originate from one sample, sequenced in a study of beta chain features in type 1 diabetes. Every isolated RNA sample was fully reverse transcribed, so sequencing captured expressed TCRB transcripts. TCRdb's copy holds only in-frame clones and misses some; the assay was immunoSEQ multiplex PCR. The profile shows 300,000 to 350,000 clones, around 9% of them singletons. Points from the study as a whole: TCRB CDR3 length was moderately but significantly reduced in all four CD4+ subsets of Type 1 diabetes patients.

These receptors are not linked to any known antigen. Sequencing was performed on central memory CD4+ T cells from blood. Every receptor here comes from a man under 40 with type 1 diabetes.

Only a few counts were recorded for this clone. CDR3 nucleotide sequence: TGCAGCGTCTCAGGGGGCGCACTCTACGAGCAGTACTTC. It encodes CSVSGGALYEQYF. The chain has TRBV29-1 and TRBJ2-7; 8 bases match TRBD1. V was pared by 6 bases and J by 3 bases, with 7 bases of the junction left unmatched. Looked up from germline, CDR1 is SQVTM and CDR2 is ANQGSEA. The CDR3 covers 13 residues.

This clone was counted between two and nine times. The genes are TRBV11-2 and TRBJ1-4, with TRBD1 as a possible D gene (6 bases). V was trimmed by 5 bases and J by 7 bases, leaving 20 bases between them. Germline V gene lookup returns CDR1 SGHAT and CDR2 FQNNGV. This CDR3 has 16 residues. The DNA for the CDR3 is TGTGCCAGCAGCCCCGGTGGTCAGGGGTATGGTGAAAAACTGTTTTTT. This encodes CASSPGGQGYGEKLFF.

The V call is TRBV6-5, the J call TRBJ2-7; 7 bases match TRBD1. Germline loops: CDR1 MNHEY, CDR2 SVGAGI. The CDR3 sequence is 15 residues long. Trimming at V came to 2 bases and at J to 4 bases, leaving 8 bases not matched to a gene. CDR3 sequence reads: CASSYRQGGVYEQYF. The CDR3 nucleotides read TGTGCCAGCAGTTACAGACAGGGTGGTGTTTACGAGCAGTACTTC.

This clone was seen more than once but under ten times. For the CDR3, the DNA is TGCGCCAGCAGGGGCAACACTGAAGCTTTCTTT. Translated, it gives CASRGNTEAFF. The V and J genes are TRBV10-1 and TRBJ1-1; D gene uncertain. V gave up 6 bases and J gave up 2 bases, with 4 bases separating them. The CDR3 runs 11 residues. CDR1 and CDR2 (germline): WNHNN, SYGVQD (reference sequence).

The chain has TRBV7-2 and TRBJ2-5, with TRBD2 matching over 8 bases. Germline CDR1 is SGHTA and CDR2 is FQGNSA. The CDR3 loop spans 16 amino acids. Trimming removed 1 base from V and 5 bases from J; junction bases left unmatched: 9. CDR3 nucleotides: TGTGCCAGCAGCTTAGATTTACTAGCGGCCGGGGAGACCCAGTACTTC. Protein: CASSLDLLAAGETQYF.

This clone was seen ten or more times. The V call is TRBV7-9, the J call TRBJ1-5; D is possibly TRBD1 (5 bases). CDR3 length equals 14 residues. Germline V gene lookup returns CDR1 SEHNR and CDR2 FQNEAQ (reference sequence). The V and J ends lost 1 base and 5 bases respectively, with 9 bases between them. Here the CDR3 reads CASSLGGSHQPQHF. The CDR3 DNA sequence: TGTGCCAGCAGCTTAGGGGGCTCGCATCAGCCCCAGCATTTT. Full variable domain (rest looked up from reference TRBV7-9 and TRBJ1-5): DTGVSQNPRHKITKRGQNVTFRCDPISEHNRLYWYRQTLGQGPEFLTYFQNEAQLEKSRLLSDRFSAERPKGSFSTLEIQRTEQGDSAMYLCASSLGGSHQPQHFGDGTRLSIL.